This record concerns one T cell receptor beta chain sequence. What this receptor recognizes is not known. No clone much larger than this one lies a single base away; base qualities are absent. Library preparation used the immunoSEQ multiplex PCR assay. The multiplex PCR relied on a mix of 60 forward primers for TCR Vbeta segments and 13 reverse primers for TCR Jbeta segments. The CDR3 region of rearranged TCR beta genes was amplified from genomic DNA with a multiplex PCR assay. On the Illumina HiSeq System, the amplified TCR beta libraries were sequenced as 87-base-pair reads. The study's own analysis went as follows. Across the 640 or so repertoires, a later analysis counted tens of millions of unique TCR beta chains, approximately 10 million of which were shared by at least two donors. A nearest-neighbor algorithm error-corrected the raw reads and collapsed the reads into unique sequences, merging closely related sequences to remove PCR and sequencing errors. CDR3 sequences were aligned to IMGT reference sequences to assign V, D and J gene segments. For a sequence to be retained, a match of at least six nucleotides to both a V gene segment and a J gene segment was required. A rearrangement was called productive if the CDR3 had no stop codons and remained in frame with V and J, and every other rearrangement was called non-productive. Following IMGT convention, CDR3 was defined as the stretch from the second conserved V-encoded cysteine up to the conserved J-encoded phenylalanine. The earlier analysis of about 570 of the donors excluded any sequence lacking an unambiguous match to a single V gene segment. In an earlier analysis of approximately 500 of the donors, a V segment was called functional when productive rearrangements were above 56.7%, and segregating when the standard deviation between donors exceeded 5%. To diagnose cytomegalovirus status from the catalog of TCR beta chain sequences, a statistical classification framework was built. In a later analysis, V and J genes were assigned by comparing TCR nucleotide sequences against IMGT/GENE-DB human TR gene sequences. A later analysis assigned CDR3 sequences and most-parsimonious VDJ recombination scenarios with the TCRdist pipeline. In a later analysis, every TCR beta chain was defined by the combination of its CDR3 amino acid sequence and its V-gene family, and reads without a unique V-gene family were dropped. A later analysis removed 550 to 650 highly shared, low-generation-probability nucleotide sequences to deal with suspected cross-contamination and a sequencing artifact. In a later analysis, a clonal expansion index for each public chain was calculated from normalized within-repertoire ranks of inferred template counts. In a later analysis, generation probabilities were computed using a VDJ recombination model fitted to out-of-frame rearrangements, and the results were checked against IGoR. A later analysis scored TCR-TCR, TCR-HLA and TCR-CMV co-occurrence with hypergeometric tests, applying a repertoire-size bias correction to TCR pairs. To estimate false discovery rates, a later analysis permuted the HLA or CMV assignments 20 times. In a later analysis, co-occurring TCRs were grouped with DBSCAN, and TCRdist sequence similarity was added when clustering was performed within HLA-allele-positive subsets. Co-occurrence clustering excluded repertoires with fewer than 30,000 or more than 120,000 public chains, plus five with anomalous nucleotide sharing. This immuneACCESS table, as held by TCRdb, lists in-frame sequences with V and J called but not all clones. Of the missing ones, under half trace to an unresolved V gene in checked studies; the others have no known cause. V and J calls and clone size come straight from that table; D and trimming were deduced from the DNA. In all, the sample holds 75,000 to 95,000 clones, and more than 80% of those were seen once. The ten largest make up about 2.5% of the sample.

V sheds 3 bases and J sheds 0 bases, leaving 18 bases between their ends. The CDR3 measures 18 amino acids from cysteine to phenylalanine. The sequence is cut down to CDR3 DNA, 54 bases in frame from base 1. Looking up the germline V gene yields CDR1 SGHAT and CDR2 FQNNGV. The cohort consisted of 670 or so healthy bone marrow donors. At the time of sampling, all cohort members were nominally healthy, though unrecorded immune exposures were likely present. The donor was CMV seronegative and was included in the group of approximately 350 seronegative cohort members. Each donor provided a peripheral blood sample, and peripheral blood mononuclear cells were used for TCR beta sequencing. Genomic DNA was extracted from the blood cell samples with the Qiagen DNeasy Blood Extraction Kit. This sample stems from a study of cytomegalovirus exposure and HLA in healthy donors (TCRdb year 2017). Study-wide context: An earlier analysis of approximately 640 of the donors reported about 250 Gb of sequence data and roughly 110 million unique TCR beta sequences from about 179 million T cells. An early release covering about 600 HLA-typed donors comprised 250 to 350 gigabases of sequencing data and roughly 86 million unique TCR sequences. Among the approximately 420 genotyped donors, roughly 80% belonged to the genetic ancestry cluster associated with self-reported Caucasian donors. The study was designed to test whether signatures of past pathogen exposure could be identified by cataloging public T cell receptors. The study used immunosequencing to profile the T cell repertoires of several hundred subjects and linked those repertoires to cytomegalovirus serostatus. In addition to the first cohort of 500 to 850 subjects, a separate validation cohort of about 120 different subjects was used. The study combined high-throughput TCR immunosequencing, statistical association of individual TCRs with disease status, and machine learning to predict cytomegalovirus infection status. A later analysis re-analyzed previously published TCR beta repertoires from 666 donors and added high-resolution HLA genotyping to study TCR occurrence patterns. The later analysis used no new phenotypic data to find candidate immune exposures, relying instead on TCR beta sequences and their occurrence across donors. An earlier analysis of 587 of the donors used high-throughput TCR beta sequencing to judge whether each TCR beta V gene segment behaved as functional or pseudogenic. Donor age, sex, ethnicity and CMV serostatus were collected together with the repertoire data. Genome-wide SNP genotypes for about three fifths of the roughly 670 donors were used in a later genetic analysis, which treated that subset as a discovery cohort. All discovery cohort repertoires had been generated on a single sequencing platform. HLA typing covered class I and class II loci at four-digit resolution. Typing coverage varied by locus: roughly 629-640 donors for A, B, C, DRB1 and DQB1; approximately 520 for DQA1; more than 600 for DPA1; approximately 490 for DPB1. Because of strong linkage in the cohort, four to six DR-DQ haplotypes were treated as single units for association and clustering. Among a few hundred genotyped donors of the cohort, an average of around 240,000 unique TCR beta nucleotide sequences were sequenced per donor, roughly 20% of them non-productive.

What the work shows at the level of the full study, not this receptor alone: For the cohort, immune exposure information was limited to CMV serostatus. Some 16 rarely observed V segments, including chromosome 9 orphons, were excluded from the earlier analysis of about 500 of the donors because counts were too low. In a later analysis, some 18,000 TCR beta sequences were associated with specific HLA alleles at a false discovery rate of 0.05. The classifier was reported to diagnose cytomegalovirus status with high specificity and sensitivity in both the original cohort and the validation cohort. In an earlier analysis of over 550 of the donors, most TCR beta V segments were observed in productive rearrangements about 90% or about 30% of the time, broadly matching IMGT annotations. Several of the top co-occurrence clusters appeared to be linked to parvovirus B19, influenza, CMV and Epstein-Barr virus, according to a later analysis. It was suggested by the authors that the approach could potentially be generalized to other disease states and immunological phenotypes. Correlated functional status among segregating V segments might reflect linkage disequilibrium, but an unknown experimental factor could not be ruled out. Across donors, most TCR sequences were observed very rarely, whereas some public TCRs were present in many individuals. The cohort was sequenced for TCR beta chains only, and without alpha or paired-chain data the features that could be detected were limited. V-gene and J-gene trimming of TCR beta chains was associated with a missense DCLRE1C variant in a later genetic analysis, and the association was replicated in an independent cohort. The presence/absence analyses assumed that sequencing depth was roughly uniform across donors, and that assumption may not be true. Compared with the approximately 670-donor mean, donors in an Asian-associated ancestry cluster had fewer N-insertions in productive TCRs, according to a later genetic analysis. Because the 87-base-pair reads could not distinguish some IMGT-functional V segments, including TRBV6-2 and TRBV6-3, those segments were excluded. Because HLA typing was unavailable for some donors at each locus, only the typed subset was used in association tests. A further reported finding was that TCR beta sequences accurately predicted the HLA-A and HLA-B alleles for most subjects in the first cohort. Strong co-occurrence of HLA alleles, especially DR and DQ, made assigning TCR associations to individual alleles difficult. A total of 150 to 200 TCR beta chains were listed by the study as associated with cytomegalovirus. In a later analysis, HLA-associated TCR beta chains were found to be more clonally expanded and to have lower generation probabilities than equally common non-associated chains. A group of highly shared sequence variants was considered likely to be a technical artifact of the sequencing pipeline. According to a later analysis, most CMV-associated TCR beta chains appeared to be HLA-restricted, and the HLA associations seemed to be driven largely by CMV exposure. In a later analysis, the rate of TCR association differed among HLA loci, with DRB1 alleles having the most associated TCRs and HLA-C alleles having the fewest. In vitro tests confirmed that a few of the cytomegalovirus-associated TCR beta chains recognize cytomegalovirus antigens.

The rearranged chain carries TRBV11-2 and TRBJ2-1, with a weak D call of TRBD2 (5 bases match). Input material: PBMCs. The clonotype was recovered from a man younger than 35 in good health and CMV-seronegative. The CDR3 protein: CASSFNPPGGSSYNEQFF. The nucleotides are TGTGCCAGCAGCTTCAATCCCCCGGGTGGGAGCTCCTACAATGAGCAGTTCTTC.